Listed here are 6 T cell receptor beta chains from one sample, sequenced in a study of tumor and adjacent non-tumor tissue in lung cancer listed by TCRdb under 2018. The library was obtained by multiplex PCR. TCRdb records Illumina HiSeq 2500 as the sequencer. TCRbeta libraries were built by three rounds of nested PCR using primers (Table S4), following protocols modified from ARM-PCR. In-frame beta chains were kept once TCRdb had trimmed the public reads at Q25 with fastp and called clones with MiXCR. Rows are combined by CDR3 protein, so each entry shows the most common genes and DNA. The sample table shows about 120,000 distinct CDR3 sequences, and 84% are seen once. Together, the top ten hold 20% to 25% of the sample. Bulk unsorted tissue served as the source for RNA extraction, and RNA quality was assessed using a NanoDrop ND-1000 and an Agilent 2100. Sequencing was done on a sample of lung tumor tissue. These receptors were collected from a man in his sixties or seventies with non-small cell lung cancer.

Concerning this clonotype itself: An end of the junction does not agree with germline; a read error may underlie this. This chain uses TRBV6-5 with TRBJ2-2, with TRBD2 identical over 7 bases. This CDR3 has 14 amino acids. CDR1 is MNHEY and CDR2 is SVGAGI in the germline V gene. CDR3 amino acids: CACSTSANTGELFF. The CDR3 DNA reads as TGTGCCTGCAGTACTAGCGCCAACACCGGGGAGCTGTTTTTT.

Remarks on this clonotype: A read error may produce the germline difference seen at one junction end. CDR3 nucleotide sequence: TGTGCCGGGAGGGGCGTAGACAGGGAAAATTATGACTACACCTTC. Translating gives CAGRGVDRENYDYTF. The chain employs TRBV30 and TRBJ1-2; TRBD1 matches 7 bases. This CDR3 is 15 amino acids long. Per germline, CDR1 GTSNPN and CDR2 SVGIG (reference sequence).

This clonotype was seen at least ten times. The genes are TRBV1 and TRBJ2-1. TRBV1 is annotated as a pseudogene. The CDR3 length is 17 residues. This CDR3 reads CTSSQRKTASSYNEQFF. As DNA, the CDR3 is TGCACCAGCAGCCAACGGAAAACAGCAAGCTCCTACAATGAGCAGTTCTTC.

This chain links TRBV28 with TRBJ1-5, with a weak D call TRBD1 (5 bases). Between the trimmed V and J ends, which lost 7 bases and 4 bases, there was a span of 11 bases. Per the germline V gene, CDR1 is MDHEN and CDR2 is SYDVKM. CDR3 length: 13 amino acids. The CDR3 nucleotides are TGTGCCAGCACTTTGGGGGGAAATCAGCCCCAGCATTTT. Protein sequence: CASTLGGNQPQHF. The variable domain in full, with the rest retrieved from reference TRBV28 and TRBJ1-5, is DVKVTQSSRYLVKRTGEKVFLECVQDMDHENMFWYRQDPGLGLRLIYFSYDVKMKEKGDIPEGYSVSREKKERFSLILESASTNQTSMYLCASTLGGNQPQHFGDGTRLSIL.

The chain couples TRBV4-2 to TRBJ2-7; TRBD1 matches 7 bases. Trimming removed 1 base from V and 5 bases from J; junction bases left unmatched: 14. In germline, CDR1 is LGHNA, CDR2 YNFKEQ. CDR3 length equals 17 residues. CDR3 coding DNA: TGTGCCAGCAGCCAAGTGGTAGCTCGGCAGGGGGAAGACGAGCAGTACTTC. Translating it yields CASSQVVARQGEDEQYF.

Turning to this clonotype: At one end, the junction sequence differs from germline, possibly due to a read error. This CDR3 reads CACSLGYELYF. Here the CDR3 DNA reads TGTGCCTGCAGCTTAGGGTACGAGCTGTACTTC. The chain is built from TRBV7-8 and TRBJ2-7; D call uncertain. This CDR3 is built from 11 residues. Per germline, CDR1 SGHVS and CDR2 FQNEAQ.